The rows below give T cell receptor beta chains drawn from one sample of a study of shared clonotypes between healthy human individuals. Only in-frame clones appear in the TCRdb table, and some are missing; sequencing was by immunoSEQ multiplex PCR. This sample has approximately 2,200,000 clones, with about 92% found just once. The sequencing input was naive CD8+ T cells from PBMCs. Every receptor here comes from a young man in good health. Some clones in this sample may be carry-over from other donors' samples. The CDR3 runs from the conserved cysteine through the conserved F or W. D genes are given only for firm matches. The size of a clone is reported for some rows only, either as once, few or many, or as a class for expanded clones.

>TRBV7-9|TRBD1|TRBJ1-2|.
CASSLQNTMTGGDGYTF
TGTGCCAGCAGCCTACAAAATACTATGACAGGGGGAGATGGCTACACCTTC
>TRBV5-1|.|TRBJ1-3|.
CASSFSGAHGNTIYF
TGCGCCAGCAGCTTCTCAGGGGCGCATGGAAACACCATATATTTT
>TRBV7-8|.|TRBJ2-7|.
CASSLAGSRVNPYYEQYF
TGTGCCAGCAGCTTAGCCGGCTCGCGGGTCAACCCATACTACGAGCAGTACTTC
>TRBV11-2|.|TRBJ2-5|.
CASSLDGRLGYQETQYF
TGTGCCAGCAGCTTAGATGGGCGGTTAGGGTATCAAGAGACCCAGTACTTC
>TRBV30|TRBD2|TRBJ2-7|.
CAWSVKRGSSYEQYF
TGTGCCTGGAGTGTAAAACGCGGGAGCTCCTACGAGCAGTACTTC
>TRBV19|.|TRBJ1-1|few
CASRTQGIAEAFF
TGTGCCAGTAGAACTCAGGGGATCGCTGAAGCTTTCTTT
>TRBV9|.|TRBJ1-5|once
CASSAGGGNQPQHF
TGTGCCAGCAGCGCGGGAGGGGGTAATCAGCCCCAGCATTTT
>TRBV4-1|.|TRBJ2-7|.
CASSTRTGDEQYF
TGCGCCAGCAGCACCCGGACCGGGGACGAGCAGTACTTC
>TRBV7-9|TRBD1|TRBJ2-3|.
CASGLDRVTTDTQYF
TGTGCCAGCGGGTTAGACAGGGTAACCACAGATACGCAGTATTTT
>TRBV27|TRBD2|TRBJ2-2|.
CASSPIPGLAALFGGTGELFF
TGTGCCAGCAGTCCGATACCGGGACTAGCGGCCCTTTTTGGTGGAACCGGGGAGCTGTTTTTT
>TRBV27|TRBD1|TRBJ1-1|.
CASSNRGGITEAFF
TGTGCCAGCAGCAACAGGGGGGGTATCACTGAAGCTTTCTTT
>TRBV4-1|TRBD1|TRBJ2-7|.
CASSQDSTRQGYEQYF
TGCGCCAGCAGCCAAGATTCGACGCGACAGGGCTACGAGCAGTACTTC
>TRBV6-5|TRBD1|TRBJ1-1|.
CASSSGGNTEAFF
TGTGCCAGCAGTTCAGGGGGGAACACTGAAGCTTTCTTT
>TRBV6-5|.|TRBJ2-7|.
CASGYEQYF
TGTGCCAGCGGTTACGAGCAGTACTTC
>TRBV2|.|TRBJ1-2|.
CASSDRDHYGYTF
TGTGCCAGCAGTGACAGGGACCACTATGGCTACACCTTC
>TRBV29-1|.|TRBJ2-2|few
CSVGGQELFF
TGCAGCGTGGGCGGACAGGAGCTGTTTTTT
>TRBV28|.|TRBJ1-3|.
CASSLRGRRNTIYF
TGTGCCAGCAGTTTGCGGGGCAGAAGAAACACCATATATTTT
>TRBV19|.|TRBJ2-2|.
CASSIFGGSVGAGELFF
TGTGCCAGTAGTATATTTGGTGGCAGTGTGGGGGCCGGGGAGCTGTTTTTT
>TRBV6-5|.|TRBJ2-2|.
CASSYELADGELFF
TGTGCCAGCAGTTACGAACTAGCTGACGGGGAGCTGTTTTTT
>TRBV9|.|TRBJ2-2|.
CASSVGRGDTGELFF
TGTGCCAGCAGCGTAGGCAGGGGGGACACCGGGGAGCTGTTTTTT
>TRBV7-9|.|TRBJ1-2|once
CASSLVLLDYGYTF
TGTGCCAGCAGCTTAGTTTTGCTGGACTATGGCTACACCTTC
>TRBV11-3|TRBD2|TRBJ2-1|.
CASSSSLAGGWQFF
TGTGCCAGCAGCTCGTCGCTAGCGGGAGGATGGCAGTTCTTC
>TRBV7-2|TRBD1|TRBJ1-2|once
CASSSRTTGTALYGYTF
TGTGCCAGCAGCTCACGTACCACCGGGACAGCTCTTTATGGCTACACCTTC
>TRBV4-1|.|TRBJ1-1|.
CASSQGGGGTEAFF
TGCGCCAGCAGCCAAGGAGGGGGAGGCACTGAAGCTTTCTTT
>TRBV27|.|TRBJ2-1|.
CASSIRIGWNNWYNEQFF
TGTGCCAGCAGTATCCGGATAGGCTGGAACAATTGGTACAATGAGCAGTTCTTC
>TRBV15|.|TRBJ1-2|.
CATSRGVTGVWGGYTF
TGTGCCACCAGCAGAGGTGTTACAGGCGTCTGGGGTGGCTACACCTTC
>TRBV28|.|TRBJ2-7|.
CASSLGRRGGGRDEQYF
TGTGCCAGCAGTTTAGGTCGGCGGGGTGGGGGAAGGGACGAGCAGTACTTC
>TRBV9|.|TRBJ2-5|.
CASSSRPTGTMETQYF
TGTGCCAGCAGCTCCCGACCGACCGGGACAATGGAGACCCAGTACTTC
>TRBV6-6|TRBD1|TRBJ1-5|.
CASARRDRFSNQPQHF
TGTGCCAGCGCTAGACGGGACAGATTTAGCAATCAGCCCCAGCATTTT
>TRBV9|.|TRBJ2-7|.
CASSVGAYEQYF
TGTGCCAGCAGCGTAGGGGCGTACGAGCAGTACTTC
>TRBV10-3|.|TRBJ2-7|.
CAISRWREGSYEQYF
TGTGCCATCAGCCGATGGAGGGAAGGCTCCTACGAGCAGTACTTC
>TRBV29-1|TRBD2|TRBJ2-7|.
CSVTSGSSYEQYF
TGCAGCGTCACTAGCGGGAGCTCCTACGAGCAGTACTTC
>TRBV4-3|TRBD1|TRBJ2-1|.
CASSQTGVEQFF
TGCGCCAGCAGCCAAACAGGGGTTGAGCAGTTCTTC
>TRBV6-5|.|TRBJ1-1|.
CASGFAGTEAFF
TGTGCCAGCGGGTTTGCGGGGACTGAAGCTTTCTTT
>TRBV2|.|TRBJ1-5|.
CASSVGEGYQPQHF
TGTGCCAGCAGTGTAGGCGAGGGGTATCAGCCCCAGCATTTT
>TRBV6-1|.|TRBJ1-3|.
CASSDRGFSGNTIYF
TGTGCCAGCTCCGATAGGGGGTTTAGTGGAAACACCATATATTTT
>TRBV2|.|TRBJ2-1|.
CASGEIYNEQFF
TGTGCCAGCGGGGAGATCTACAATGAGCAGTTCTTC
>TRBV6-5|.|TRBJ1-1|few
CASSYVGGWNTEAFF
TGTGCCAGCAGTTACGTCGGGGGCTGGAACACTGAAGCTTTCTTT
>TRBV9|TRBD2|TRBJ2-5|.
CASARSSGSETQYF
TGTGCCAGCGCCCGGAGTAGCGGGAGTGAGACCCAGTACTTC
>TRBV10-3|.|TRBJ2-5|once
CAISVWKDQETQYF
TGTGCCATCAGTGTGTGGAAGGATCAAGAGACCCAGTACTTC
>TRBV6-6|.|TRBJ1-5|few
CAALWQPQHF
TGTGCCGCCCTCTGGCAGCCCCAGCATTTT
>TRBV9|TRBD1|TRBJ1-1|once
CASSAIGQGEAFF
TGTGCCAGCAGCGCAATTGGACAGGGCGAAGCTTTCTTT
>TRBV27|TRBD2|TRBJ2-1|.
CASSLKWGVASGYNEQFF
TGTGCCAGCAGTTTAAAGTGGGGGGTGGCTAGCGGATACAATGAGCAGTTCTTC